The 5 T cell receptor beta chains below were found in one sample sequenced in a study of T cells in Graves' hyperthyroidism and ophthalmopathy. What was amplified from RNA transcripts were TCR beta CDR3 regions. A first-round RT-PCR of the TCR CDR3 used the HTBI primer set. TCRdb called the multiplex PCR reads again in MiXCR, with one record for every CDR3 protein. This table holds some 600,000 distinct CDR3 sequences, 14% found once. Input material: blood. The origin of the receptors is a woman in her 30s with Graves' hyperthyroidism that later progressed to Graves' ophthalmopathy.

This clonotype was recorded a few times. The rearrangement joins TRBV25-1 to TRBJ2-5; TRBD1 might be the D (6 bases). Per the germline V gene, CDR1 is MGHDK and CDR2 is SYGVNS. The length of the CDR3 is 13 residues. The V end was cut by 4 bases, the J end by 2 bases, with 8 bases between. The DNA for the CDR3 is TGTGCCAGCAGTGGACAGGCGCAAGAGACCCAGTACTTC. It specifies CASSGQAQETQYF.

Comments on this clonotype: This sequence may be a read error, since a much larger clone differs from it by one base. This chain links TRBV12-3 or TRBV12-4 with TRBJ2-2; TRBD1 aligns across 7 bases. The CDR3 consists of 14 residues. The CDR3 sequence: CVSRIQGKTGELFF. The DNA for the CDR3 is TGTGTCAGCAGAATACAGGGGAAAACCGGGGAGCTGTTTTTT.

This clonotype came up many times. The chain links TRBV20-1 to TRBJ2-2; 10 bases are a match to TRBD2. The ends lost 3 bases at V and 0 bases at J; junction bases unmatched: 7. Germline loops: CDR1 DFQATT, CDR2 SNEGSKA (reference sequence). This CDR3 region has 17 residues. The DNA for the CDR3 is TGCAGTGCTAGCCCCCTAGCGGGGGTTCCGAACACCGGGGAGCTGTTTTTT. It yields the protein CSASPLAGVPNTGELFF.

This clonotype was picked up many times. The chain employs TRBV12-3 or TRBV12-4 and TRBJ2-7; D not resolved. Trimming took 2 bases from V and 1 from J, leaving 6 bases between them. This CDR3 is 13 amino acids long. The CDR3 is CASSLSLSYEQYF. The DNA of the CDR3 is TGTGCCAGCAGTTTATCCTTGTCCTACGAGCAGTACTTC.

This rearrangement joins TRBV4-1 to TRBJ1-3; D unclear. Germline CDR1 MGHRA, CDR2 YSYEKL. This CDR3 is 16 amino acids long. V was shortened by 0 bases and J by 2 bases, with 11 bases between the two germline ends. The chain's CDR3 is CASSQDRAQAGNTIYF. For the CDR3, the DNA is TGCGCCAGCAGCCAAGATCGGGCCCAGGCTGGAAACACCATATATTTT.